This T cell receptor beta chain is from a study of CD8 T cells in ankylosing spondylitis. General observations from the study: Ankylosing spondylitis blood appeared to carry a characteristic TCR beta motif of seven to nine highly homologous variants. Within peripheral blood, clones linked to disease were CD8+ and relatively rare. Earlier authors reported some of these motif variants in reactive arthritis synovial fluid and blood.

This clonotype was seen ten or more times. The target antigen is unknown. TCR beta libraries were made by quantitative 5'-RACE with molecular barcodes. In TCRdb, the 5' RACE reads were re-called with MiXCR into one record per CDR3 protein. The data hold more than 500,000 distinct CDR3 sequences, with 5.3% observed a single time. In germline, CDR1 is DFQATT, CDR2 SNEGSKA (reference sequence). V was trimmed by 3 bases and J by 4 bases, leaving 17 bases between them. The CDR3 length is 15 residues. This chain links TRBV20-1 with TRBJ2-3; D not certain. This TCR was sampled from a male donor with ankylosing spondylitis. What was sequenced was blood, either unsorted or a sorted T cell fraction (not recorded which). CDR3: CSASRHQSLSDTQYF. The CDR3 nucleotides are TGCAGTGCTAGTCGGCATCAAAGTTTGTCAGATACGCAGTATTTT.